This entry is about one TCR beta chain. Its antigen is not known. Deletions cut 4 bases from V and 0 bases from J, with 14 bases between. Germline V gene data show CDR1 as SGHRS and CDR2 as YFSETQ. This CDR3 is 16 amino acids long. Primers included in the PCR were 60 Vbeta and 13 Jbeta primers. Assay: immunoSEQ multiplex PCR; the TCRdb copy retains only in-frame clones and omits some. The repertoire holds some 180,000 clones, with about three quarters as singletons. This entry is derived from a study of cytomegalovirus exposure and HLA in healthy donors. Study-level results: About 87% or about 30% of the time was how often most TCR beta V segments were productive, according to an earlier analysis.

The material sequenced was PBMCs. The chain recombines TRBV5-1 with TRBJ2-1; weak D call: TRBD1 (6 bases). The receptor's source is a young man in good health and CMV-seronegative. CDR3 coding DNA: TGCGCCAGCAGCGCCGGCAGGGGTATCTCCTACAATGAGCAGTTCTTC. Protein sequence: CASSAGRGISYNEQFF.